Listed below are T cell receptor beta chains from one sample, sequenced in a study of shared clonotypes between healthy human individuals. Using immunoSEQ multiplex PCR, the repertoire was profiled, and TCRdb retains in-frame clones only, with some absent. The repertoire holds under 1,100,000 clones, with 78% as singletons. Sequencing was carried out using memory CD4+ T cells from PBMCs. The receptors originated from a man aged 18 to 35 in good health. Some clones in this sample may be carry-over from other donors' samples. CDR3s include the opening cysteine and the closing phenylalanine or tryptophan.

J gene | V gene | CDR3 protein
TRBJ2-5 | TRBV28 | CASSFGGTSGYQETQYF
TRBJ2-6 | TRBV28 | CASRRDESGANVLTF
TRBJ2-5 | TRBV4-3 | CASSPTGFGETQYF
TRBJ2-2 | TRBV7-2 | CASRQGGSGNTGELFF
TRBJ2-2 | TRBV9 | CASSVDGGNTGELFF
TRBJ1-6 | TRBV5-1 | CASSFTDGGSSPLHF
TRBJ2-3 | TRBV9 | CASSAILGQGGSSTDTQYF
TRBJ2-1 | TRBV20-1 | CSAKDNEQFF
TRBJ2-5 | TRBV7-2 | CASSRRAQETQYF
TRBJ2-1 | TRBV6-5 | CASSEQGDKEQFF
TRBJ1-3 | TRBV5-1 | CASSLASGANTIYF
TRBJ2-7 | TRBV18 | CASSPGMGSYEQYF
TRBJ1-3 | TRBV25-1 | CASSDNNYSGNTIYF
TRBJ2-7 | TRBV5-5 | CASSLWAGGEYYEQYF
TRBJ1-1 | TRBV25-1 | CASQTPGTGEAFF
TRBJ2-1 | TRBV4-1 | CASSPGGLAGVDEQFF
TRBJ2-7 | TRBV30 | CAWNLAGAYEQYF
TRBJ1-6 | TRBV30 | CAWSGGVNSPLHF
TRBJ2-1 | TRBV6-6 | CASSYPGGSYNEQFF
TRBJ2-3 | TRBV7-3 | CASSLAVTDTQYF
TRBJ2-7 | TRBV28 | CASSSPAPGEQYF
TRBJ1-1 | TRBV11-1 | CASSTGGRMNTEAFF
TRBJ2-1 | TRBV7-9 | CASSLTSGNYPSSYNEQFF
TRBJ2-3 | TRBV12-5 | CASGLVKVRSGDTQYF
TRBJ1-5 | TRBV2 | CASSKKLRTNGSNQPQHF
TRBJ1-5 | TRBV9 | CASSVGAAGQPQHF
TRBJ2-7 | TRBV9 | CASSVEPHPDSEQYF
TRBJ1-1 | TRBV11-2 | CATARLGAGAFF
TRBJ2-5 | TRBV20-1 | CSASFETQYF
TRBJ2-5 | TRBV14 | CASSQDSRSSGAQYF
TRBJ1-5 | TRBV5-4 | CASSLGPSPQPQHF
TRBJ1-1 | TRBV7-2 | CASSLVVGSTEAFF
TRBJ2-2 | TRBV7-2 | CASSSKGGGGELFF
TRBJ2-7 | TRBV14 | CASSQGLAGYHEQYF
TRBJ1-1 | TRBV5-1 | CASRVGTILNTEAFF
TRBJ2-2 | TRBV5-4 | CASSLAGRADTGELFF